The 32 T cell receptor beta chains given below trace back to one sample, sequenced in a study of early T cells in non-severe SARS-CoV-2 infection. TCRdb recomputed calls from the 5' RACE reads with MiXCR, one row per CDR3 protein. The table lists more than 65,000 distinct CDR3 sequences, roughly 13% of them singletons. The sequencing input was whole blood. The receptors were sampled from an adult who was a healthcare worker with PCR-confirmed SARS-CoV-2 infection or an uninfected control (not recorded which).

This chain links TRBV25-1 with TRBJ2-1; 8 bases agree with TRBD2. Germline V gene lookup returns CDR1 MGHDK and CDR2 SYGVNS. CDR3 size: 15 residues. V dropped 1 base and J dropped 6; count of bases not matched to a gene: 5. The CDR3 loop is CASSELLAEFNEQFF. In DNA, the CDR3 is TGTGCCAGCAGTGAATTACTAGCGGAGTTCAATGAGCAGTTCTTC.

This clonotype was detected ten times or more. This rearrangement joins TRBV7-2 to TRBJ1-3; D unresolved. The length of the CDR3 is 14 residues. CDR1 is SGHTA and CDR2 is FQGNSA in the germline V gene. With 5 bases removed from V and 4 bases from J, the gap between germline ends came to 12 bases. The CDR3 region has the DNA TGTGCCAGCAGCCCCGGGCTCTCCGGAAACACCATATATTTT. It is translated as CASSPGLSGNTIYF.

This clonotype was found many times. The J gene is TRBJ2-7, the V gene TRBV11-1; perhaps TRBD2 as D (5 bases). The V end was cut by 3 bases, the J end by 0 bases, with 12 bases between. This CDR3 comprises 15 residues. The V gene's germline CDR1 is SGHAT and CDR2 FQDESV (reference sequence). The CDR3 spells CASSFISDSSYEQYF. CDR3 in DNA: TGTGCCAGCAGCTTTATATCGGACTCCTCCTACGAGCAGTACTTC. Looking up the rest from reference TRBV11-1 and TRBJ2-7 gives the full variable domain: EAEVAQSPRYKITEKSQAVAFWCDPISGHATLYWYRQILGQGPELLVQFQDESVVDDSQLPKDRFSAERLKGVDSTLKIQPAELGDSAMYLCASSFISDSSYEQYFGPGTRLTVT.

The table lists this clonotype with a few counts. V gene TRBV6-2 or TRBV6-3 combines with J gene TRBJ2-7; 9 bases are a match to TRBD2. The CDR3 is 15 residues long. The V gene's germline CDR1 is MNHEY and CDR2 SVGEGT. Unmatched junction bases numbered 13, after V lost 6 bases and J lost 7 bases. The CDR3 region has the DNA TGTGCCAGCAGCCCCCACGCGGGAGGGCGAGGGGAGCAGTACTTC. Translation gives CASSPHAGGRGEQYF.

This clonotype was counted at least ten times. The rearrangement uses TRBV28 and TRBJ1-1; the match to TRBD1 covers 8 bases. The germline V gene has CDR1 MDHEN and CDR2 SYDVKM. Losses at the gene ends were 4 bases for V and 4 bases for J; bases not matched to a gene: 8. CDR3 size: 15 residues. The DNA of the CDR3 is TGTGCCAGCAGTTATGAGACAGGGGCCCCCACTGAAGCTTTCTTT. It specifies CASSYETGAPTEAFF.

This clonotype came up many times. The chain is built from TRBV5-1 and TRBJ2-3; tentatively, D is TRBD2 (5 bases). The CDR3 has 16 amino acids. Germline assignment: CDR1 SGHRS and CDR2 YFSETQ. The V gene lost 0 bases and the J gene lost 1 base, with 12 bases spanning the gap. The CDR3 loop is CASSLAGPGGTDTQYF. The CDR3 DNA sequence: TGCGCCAGCAGCTTGGCCGGCCCCGGGGGCACAGATACGCAGTATTTT.

CDR3 loop: CASSYSTGPEKLFF. The DNA for the CDR3 is TGTGCCAGCAGTTACTCGACAGGGCCTGAAAAACTGTTTTTT. V is TRBV6-6 and J is TRBJ1-4; 7 bases agree with TRBD1. V lost 0 bases and J lost 7; bases outside the gene matches: 2. The germline CDR1 and CDR2 sequences are MNHNY and SVGAGI (reference sequence). This CDR3 is built from 14 residues.

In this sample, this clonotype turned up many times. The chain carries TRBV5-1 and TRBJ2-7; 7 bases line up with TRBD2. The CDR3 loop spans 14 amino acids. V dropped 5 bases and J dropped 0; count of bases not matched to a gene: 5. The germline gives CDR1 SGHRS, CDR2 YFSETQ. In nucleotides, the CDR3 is TGCGCCAGCAGAGCCGCGGGGGTCTCCTACGAGCAGTACTTC. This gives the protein CASRAAGVSYEQYF.

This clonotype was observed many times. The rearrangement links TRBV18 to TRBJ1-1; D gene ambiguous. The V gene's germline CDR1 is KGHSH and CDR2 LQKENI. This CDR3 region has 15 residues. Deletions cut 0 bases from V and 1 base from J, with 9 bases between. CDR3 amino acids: CASSPPSKPNTEAFF. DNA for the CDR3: TGTGCCAGCTCACCACCGTCCAAGCCGAACACTGAAGCTTTCTTT. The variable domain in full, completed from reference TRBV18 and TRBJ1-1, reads NAGVMQNPRHLVRRRGQEARLRCSPMKGHSHVYWYRQLPEEGLKFMVYLQKENIIDESGMPKERFSAEFPKEGPSILRIQQVVRGDSAAYFCASSPPSKPNTEAFFGQGTRLTVV.

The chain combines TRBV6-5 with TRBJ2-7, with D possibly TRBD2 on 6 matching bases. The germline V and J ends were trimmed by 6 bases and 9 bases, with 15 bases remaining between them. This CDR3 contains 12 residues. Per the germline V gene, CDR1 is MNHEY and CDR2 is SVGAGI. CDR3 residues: CASREGPRVQYF. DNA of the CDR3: TGTGCCAGCAGGGAGGGGCCGCGCGTGCAGTACTTC.

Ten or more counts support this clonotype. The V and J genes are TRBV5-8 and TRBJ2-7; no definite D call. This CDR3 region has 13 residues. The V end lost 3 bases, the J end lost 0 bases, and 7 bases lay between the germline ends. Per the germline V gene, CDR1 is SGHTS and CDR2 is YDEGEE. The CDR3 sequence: CASSSEYSYEQYF. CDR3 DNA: TGTGCCAGCAGCTCTGAGTACTCCTACGAGCAGTACTTC.

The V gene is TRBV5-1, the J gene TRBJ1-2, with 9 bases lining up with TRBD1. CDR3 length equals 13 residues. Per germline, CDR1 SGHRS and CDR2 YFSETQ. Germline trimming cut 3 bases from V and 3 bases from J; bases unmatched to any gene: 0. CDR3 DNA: TGCGCCAGCAGCTGGGACAGGGACTATGGCTACACCTTC. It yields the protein CASSWDRDYGYTF. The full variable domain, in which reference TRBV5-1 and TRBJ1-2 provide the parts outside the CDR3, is KAGVTQTPRYLIKTRGQQVTLSCSPISGHRSVSWYQQTPGQGLQFLFEYFSETQRNKGNFPGRFSGRQFSNSRSEMNVSTLELGDSALYLCASSWDRDYGYTFGSGTRLTVV.

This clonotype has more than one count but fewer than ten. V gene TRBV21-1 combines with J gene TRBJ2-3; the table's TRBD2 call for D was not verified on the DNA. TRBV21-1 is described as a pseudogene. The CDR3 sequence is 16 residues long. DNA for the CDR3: TGTGCCAGCAGCAGAGAGGGACTAGCGGGAGGAGATACGCAGTATTTT. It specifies CASSREGLAGGDTQYF.

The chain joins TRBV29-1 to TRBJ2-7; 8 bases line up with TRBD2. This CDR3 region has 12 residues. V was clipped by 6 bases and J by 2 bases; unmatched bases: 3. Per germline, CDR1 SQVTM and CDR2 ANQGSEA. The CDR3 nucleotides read TGCAGCGTGAGCGGGGGAACCTACGAGCAGTACTTC. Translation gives CSVSGGTYEQYF.

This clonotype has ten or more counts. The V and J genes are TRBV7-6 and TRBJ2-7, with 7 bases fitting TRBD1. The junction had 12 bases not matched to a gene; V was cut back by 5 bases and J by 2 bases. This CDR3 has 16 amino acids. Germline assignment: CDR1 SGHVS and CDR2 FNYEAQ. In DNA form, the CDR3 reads TGTGCCAGCAGCCCCCGACAGGGTCGGGCCACCTACGAGCAGTACTTC. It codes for CASSPRQGRATYEQYF.

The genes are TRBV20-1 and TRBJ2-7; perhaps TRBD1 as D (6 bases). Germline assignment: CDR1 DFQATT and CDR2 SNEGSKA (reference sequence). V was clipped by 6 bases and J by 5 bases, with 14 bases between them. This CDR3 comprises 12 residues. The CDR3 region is CSARGHPDEQYF. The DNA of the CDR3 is TGCAGTGCCCGGGGACACCCGGACGAGCAGTACTTC.

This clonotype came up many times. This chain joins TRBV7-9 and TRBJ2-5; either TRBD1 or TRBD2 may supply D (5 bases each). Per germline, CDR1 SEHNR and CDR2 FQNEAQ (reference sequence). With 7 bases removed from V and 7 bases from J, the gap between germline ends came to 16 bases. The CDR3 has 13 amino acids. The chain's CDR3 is CASTLDGAGTQYF. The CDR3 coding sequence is TGTGCCAGCACCCTAGACGGGGCGGGGACCCAGTACTTC. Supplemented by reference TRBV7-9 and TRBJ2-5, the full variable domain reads DTGVSQNPRHKITKRGQNVTFRCDPISEHNRLYWYRQTLGQGPEFLTYFQNEAQLEKSRLLSDRFSAERPKGSFSTLEIQRTEQGDSAMYLCASTLDGAGTQYFGPGTRLLVL.

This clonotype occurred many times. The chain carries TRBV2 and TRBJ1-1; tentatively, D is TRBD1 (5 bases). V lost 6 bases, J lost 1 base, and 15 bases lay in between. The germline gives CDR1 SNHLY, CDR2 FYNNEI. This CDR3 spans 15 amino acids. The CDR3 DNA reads TGTGCCAGCAGAGTCGGGCAGGGAACGAACACTGAAGCTTTCTTT. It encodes CASRVGQGTNTEAFF.

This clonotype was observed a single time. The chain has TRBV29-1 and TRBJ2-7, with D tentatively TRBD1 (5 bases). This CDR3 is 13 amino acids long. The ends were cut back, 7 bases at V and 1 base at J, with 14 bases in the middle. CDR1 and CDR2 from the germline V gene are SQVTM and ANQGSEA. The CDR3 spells CSELHRKSYEQYF. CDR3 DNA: TGCAGCGAGTTACACAGGAAATCCTACGAGCAGTACTTC.

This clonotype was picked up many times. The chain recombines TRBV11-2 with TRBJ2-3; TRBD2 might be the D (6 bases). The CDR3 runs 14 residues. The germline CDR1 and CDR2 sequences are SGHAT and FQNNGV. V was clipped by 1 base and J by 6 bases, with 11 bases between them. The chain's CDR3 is CASSLAGVSDTQYF. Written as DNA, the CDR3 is TGTGCCAGCAGCTTAGCGGGAGTGTCTGATACGCAGTATTTT.

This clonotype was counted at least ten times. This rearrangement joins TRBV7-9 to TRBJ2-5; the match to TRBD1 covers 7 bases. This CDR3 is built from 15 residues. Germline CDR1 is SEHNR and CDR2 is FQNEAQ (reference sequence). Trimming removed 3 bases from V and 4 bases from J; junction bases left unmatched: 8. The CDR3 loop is CASSFLTGRVETQYF. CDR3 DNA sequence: TGTGCCAGCAGCTTCTTGACAGGGCGGGTAGAGACCCAGTACTTC.

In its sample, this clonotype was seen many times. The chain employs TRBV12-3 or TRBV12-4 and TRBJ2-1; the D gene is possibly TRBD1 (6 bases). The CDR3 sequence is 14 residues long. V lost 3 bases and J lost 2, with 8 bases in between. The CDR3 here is CASSFEGAYNEQFF. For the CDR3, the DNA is TGTGCCAGCAGTTTCGAGGGGGCCTACAATGAGCAGTTCTTC.

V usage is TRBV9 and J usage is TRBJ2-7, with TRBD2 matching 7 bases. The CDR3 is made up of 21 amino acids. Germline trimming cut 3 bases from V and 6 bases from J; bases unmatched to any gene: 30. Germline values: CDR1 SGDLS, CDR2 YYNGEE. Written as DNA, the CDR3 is TGTGCCAGCAGCGCCTACGGAGTTCCTGGCGTCAGCGGGGATTCACTCATCGAGCAGTACTTC. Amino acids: CASSAYGVPGVSGDSLIEQYF.

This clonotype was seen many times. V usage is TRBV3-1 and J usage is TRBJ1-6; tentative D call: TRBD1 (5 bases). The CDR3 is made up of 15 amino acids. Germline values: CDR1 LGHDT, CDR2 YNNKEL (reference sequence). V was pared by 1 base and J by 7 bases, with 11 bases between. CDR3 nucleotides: TGTGCCAGCAGCCAAGGACAGATCCCGAATTCACCCCTCCACTTT. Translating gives CASSQGQIPNSPLHF.

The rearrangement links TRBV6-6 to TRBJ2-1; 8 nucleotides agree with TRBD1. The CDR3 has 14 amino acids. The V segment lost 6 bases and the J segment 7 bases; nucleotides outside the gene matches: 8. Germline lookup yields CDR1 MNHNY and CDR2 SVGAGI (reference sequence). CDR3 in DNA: TGTGCCAGCAGCCGGGACAGGACTATTAATGAGCAGTTCTTC. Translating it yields CASSRDRTINEQFF.

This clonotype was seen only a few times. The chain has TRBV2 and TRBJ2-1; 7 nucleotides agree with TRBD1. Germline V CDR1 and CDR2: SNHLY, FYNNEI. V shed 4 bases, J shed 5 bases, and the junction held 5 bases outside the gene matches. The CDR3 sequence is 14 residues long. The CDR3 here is CASSVQGDDNEQFF. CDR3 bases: TGTGCCAGCAGTGTTCAGGGGGATGACAATGAGCAGTTCTTC.

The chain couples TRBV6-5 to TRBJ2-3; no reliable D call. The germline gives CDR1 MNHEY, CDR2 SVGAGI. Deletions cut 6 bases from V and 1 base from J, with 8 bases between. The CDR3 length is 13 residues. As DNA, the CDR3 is TGTGCCAGCAGGCCCCCTGGCACAGATACGCAGTATTTT. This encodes CASRPPGTDTQYF.

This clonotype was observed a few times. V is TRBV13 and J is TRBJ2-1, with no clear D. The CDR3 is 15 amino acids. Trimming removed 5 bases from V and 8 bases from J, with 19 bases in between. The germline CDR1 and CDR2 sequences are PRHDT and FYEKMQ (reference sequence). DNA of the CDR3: TGTGCCAGCAGCCCTAGGGTTCTGGTAAGCGATGAGCAGTTCTTC. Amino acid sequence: CASSPRVLVSDEQFF.

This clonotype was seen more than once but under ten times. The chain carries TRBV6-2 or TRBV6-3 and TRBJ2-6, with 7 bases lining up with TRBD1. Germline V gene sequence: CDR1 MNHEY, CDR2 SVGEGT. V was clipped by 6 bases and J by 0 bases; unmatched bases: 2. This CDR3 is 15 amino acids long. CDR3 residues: CASSWDSSGANVLTF. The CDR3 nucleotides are TGTGCCAGCAGCTGGGACAGCTCTGGGGCCAACGTCCTGACTTTC.

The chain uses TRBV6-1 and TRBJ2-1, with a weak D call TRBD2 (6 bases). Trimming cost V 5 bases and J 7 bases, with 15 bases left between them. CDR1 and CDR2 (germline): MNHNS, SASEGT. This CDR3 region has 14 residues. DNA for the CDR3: TGTGCCAGCAGTAAGGGAGCAGGGAGGAATGAGCAGTTCTTC. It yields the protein CASSKGAGRNEQFF.

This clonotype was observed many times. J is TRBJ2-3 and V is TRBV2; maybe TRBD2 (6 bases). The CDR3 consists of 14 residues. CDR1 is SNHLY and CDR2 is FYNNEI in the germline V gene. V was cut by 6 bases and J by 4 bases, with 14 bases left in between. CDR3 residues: CASSAPWRADTQYF. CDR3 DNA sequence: TGTGCCAGCAGCGCGCCTTGGAGGGCAGATACGCAGTATTTT.

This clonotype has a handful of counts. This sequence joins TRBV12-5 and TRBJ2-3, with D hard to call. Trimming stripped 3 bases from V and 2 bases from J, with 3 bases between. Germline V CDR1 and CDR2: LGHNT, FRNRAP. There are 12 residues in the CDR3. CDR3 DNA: TGTGCTAGTGGTTTTACCACAGATACGCAGTATTTT. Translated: CASGFTTDTQYF. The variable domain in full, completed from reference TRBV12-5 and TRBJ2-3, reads DARVTQTPRHKVTEMGQEVTMRCQPILGHNTVFWYRQTMMQGLELLAYFRNRAPLDDSGMPKDRFSAEMPDATLATLKIQPSEPRDSAVYFCASGFTTDTQYFGPGTRLTVL.